This TCR beta chain was captured in a study of cytomegalovirus exposure and HLA in healthy donors. It was with 60 Vbeta and 13 Jbeta primers that the PCR ran. Clones were sequenced by immunoSEQ multiplex PCR, and TCRdb holds only the in-frame ones, with some missing. The data show fewer than 200,000 clones, about 75% seen once. The germline V gene encodes CDR1 SGHKS and CDR2 YYEKEE (reference sequence). Deletions cut 4 bases from V and 5 bases from J, with 10 bases between. CDR3 length equals 12 residues. Study results and caveats: Segments of the TCR beta V type were, in most cases, productive about 87% or about 30% of the time in an earlier analysis. One later analysis reportedly identified an Asian-associated ancestry cluster that showed fewer N-insertions than the roughly 620-donor mean.

This clone was seen only a few times. The antigen remains unidentified. At collection, donors were nominally healthy, but unrecorded immune exposures were probable. The clonotype originates from a man aged 35-49 years in good health and CMV-seropositive. Material: PBMCs. The J gene is TRBJ2-7, the V gene TRBV5-5; TRBD1 might be the D (5 bases). In DNA form, the CDR3 reads TGTGCCAGCAGCACCAGGGTGGACGAGCAGTACTTC. Its protein is CASSTRVDEQYF.